This T cell receptor beta chain was identified during a study of cytomegalovirus exposure and HLA in healthy donors. Generated by immunoSEQ multiplex PCR, the TCRdb table keeps only in-frame clones and is missing some. Of 250,000 to 350,000 clones in the sample, about 90% were seen once. Points from the study as a whole: There were a few CMV-associated chains whose specificity for CMV antigens was confirmed in vitro.

This CDR3 comprises 16 residues. From germline, CDR1 is SQVTM and CDR2 ANQGSEA. Details on this clone: Its antigen is not identified.

Sequencing used PBMCs. This chain links TRBV29-1 with TRBJ2-2, with 13 bases identical to TRBD2. This receptor was taken from a woman aged 25 to 45 in good health and CMV-seropositive. CDR3 nucleotide sequence: TGCAGACGTACAAGCAGACTAGCGGGAGGTGCCGGGGAGCTGTTTTTT. As protein: CRRTSRLAGGAGELFF.